The clone carrying this T cell receptor (beta chain) was recorded many times. Library construction involved attaching unique molecular identifiers to individual cDNA molecules, which allowed quantitative, reproducible TCR counting. TCRdb reprocessed the RACE reads via MiXCR and lists one record per CDR3 protein. Among tens of thousands of distinct CDR3 sequences listed, 8.5% to 10% were seen once. These data come from a study of human T cells and chemical hapten exposure. CDR1 and CDR2 (germline): SNHLY, FYNNEI. The CDR3 covers 15 residues. Trimming shortened V by 4 bases and J by 1 base, and 10 bases separated the two germline ends. Time point noted: pre-sensitization, week 0. Treatment meaning: therapeutic diphenylcyclopropenone sensitization with weekly scalp DPC. RNA extraction used unfractionated whole blood as the source of total RNA. People who gave samples had alopecia, were 18 to 70 years old, and were suitable for DPC.

The TCR sequence derives from a woman aged 25 to 39 with alopecia areata. Some clones in this sample may be carry-over from other donors' samples. The sample was whole blood, taken in connection with sensitization to the hapten diphenylcyclopropenone (DPC). The chain joins TRBV2 to TRBJ2-2; a weak D match, TRBD1 (6 bases). The CDR3 DNA sequence: TGTGCCAGCAGTGCGCAGGGGATGAACACCGGGGAGCTGTTTTTT. It yields the protein CASSAQGMNTGELFF.